This T cell receptor (beta chain) was profiled in a study of blood T cell repertoires in COVID-19. Whole-study context: Samples came from the United States, Italy and Spain, spanning acute and convalescent COVID-19. PBMCs, B-cell-depleted T cells, or T cells were the source of the cDNA or gDNA that made up the material.

Trimming removed 0 bases from V and 4 bases from J, with 13 bases in between. Germline V gene lookup returns CDR1 LNHDA and CDR2 SQIVND (reference sequence). The CDR3 loop spans 16 amino acids. Seattle patient enrollment occurred during active infection, with longitudinal follow-up thereafter. Under the authors' procedure: Amplifying reference gene primers gave estimates of nucleated cell counts. The method was immunoSEQ multiplex PCR; TCRdb's version includes in-frame clones alone and lacks a portion of them. The V and J calls and clone size come from that table; D and trimming were worked out from the DNA. The sample includes 200,000 to 250,000 clones, 65% to 90% seen only once; the top ten take around 10%.

Input material: peripheral blood. The chain has TRBV19 and TRBJ2-1; a weak D match, TRBD2 (6 bases). The sequence came from a man aged 50-59 years with COVID-19, enrolled during active disease. In nucleotides, the CDR3 is TGTGCCAGTAGTATAGAAGCCGGACTACCGTACAATGAGCAGTTCTTC. It encodes CASSIEAGLPYNEQFF.